The present TCR beta chain was sequenced within a study of cytomegalovirus exposure and HLA in healthy donors. Profiling relied on immunoSEQ multiplex PCR, and the TCRdb table lists in-frame clones only, not all of them. Of over 150,000 clones listed, roughly 95% are singletons. The CDR3 is 14 residues long. The germline gives CDR1 KGHSH, CDR2 LQKENI. The junction had 7 bases not matched to a gene; V was cut back by 4 bases and J by 5 bases. This chain links TRBV18 with TRBJ1-1; TRBD1 agrees at 7 bases. The sequence came from a woman younger than 35 in good health and CMV-seronegative. Input material: PBMCs. The CDR3 coding sequence is TGTGCCAGCTCACACAAACAGGGGAGTACTGAAGCTTTCTTT. Translating gives CASSHKQGSTEAFF.